The present T cell receptor beta chain was sequenced within a study of blood T cell repertoires in COVID-19. Study information: Italy, Spain and the United States were the sources of the convalescent and acute COVID-19 samples.

The CDR3 consists of 13 residues. Germline CDR1 reads SEHNR; CDR2 reads FQNEAQ (reference sequence). Trimming stripped 2 bases from V and 6 bases from J, with 10 bases between. Sequencing used immunoSEQ multiplex PCR; TCRdb keeps in-frame clones, though not all of them. In the table there are just over 300,000 clones, roughly 86% of which are singletons. V and J are TRBV7-9 and TRBJ1-2, with D perhaps TRBD1 (6 bases). The sequenced sample was peripheral blood. The TCR originated in a woman in her 30s with COVID-19, enrolled during active disease. CDR3 amino acids: CASSLRGGDGYTF. CDR3 in DNA: TGTGCCAGCAGCTTAAGGGGGGGAGATGGCTACACCTTC.